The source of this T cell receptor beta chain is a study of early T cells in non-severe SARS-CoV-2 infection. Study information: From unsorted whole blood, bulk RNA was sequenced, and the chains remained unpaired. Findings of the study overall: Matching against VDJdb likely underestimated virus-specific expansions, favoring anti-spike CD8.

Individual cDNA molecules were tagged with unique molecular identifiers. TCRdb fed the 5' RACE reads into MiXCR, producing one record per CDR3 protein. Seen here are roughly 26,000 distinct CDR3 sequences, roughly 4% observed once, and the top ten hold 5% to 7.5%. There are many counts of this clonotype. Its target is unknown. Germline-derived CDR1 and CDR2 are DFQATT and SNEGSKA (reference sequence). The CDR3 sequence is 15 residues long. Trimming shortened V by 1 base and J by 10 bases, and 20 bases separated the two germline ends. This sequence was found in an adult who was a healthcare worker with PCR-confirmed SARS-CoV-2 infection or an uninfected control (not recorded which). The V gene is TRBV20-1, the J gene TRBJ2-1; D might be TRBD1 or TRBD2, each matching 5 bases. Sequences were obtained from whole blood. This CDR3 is CSARVRDGAIQEQFF. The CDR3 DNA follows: TGCAGTGCTAGAGTACGGGACGGCGCTATTCAGGAGCAGTTCTTC.